These T cell receptor beta chains were read from a single sample in a study of blood T cell repertoires in COVID-19. TCRdb's copy holds only in-frame clones and misses some; the assay was immunoSEQ multiplex PCR. The top ten hold just over 3% of the sample, which has tens of thousands of clones, roughly 88% seen once. Sequenced sample: peripheral blood. These receptors were collected from a woman of 80 years or more with COVID-19, enrolled during active disease. CDR3s include the opening cysteine and the closing phenylalanine or tryptophan. The D gene is left open where the match is weak. Rows may omit the clone size; those that give it use once, few, many or a size class.

V gene	D gene	J gene	clone size	CDR3 protein	CDR3 DNA
TRBV10-1	TRBD2	TRBJ2-3	NA	CATFQREYDTQYF	TGCGCCACCTTTCAGCGGGAGTATGATACGCAGTATTTT
TRBV19	NA	TRBJ2-7	NA	CASSPQVRNYEQYF	TGTGCCAGTAGTCCCCAAGTTAGAAACTACGAGCAGTACTTC
TRBV30	NA	TRBJ1-1	NA	CAWSRGTTEAFF	TGTGCCTGGAGTCGCGGCACCACTGAAGCTTTCTTT
TRBV30	NA	TRBJ1-2	NA	CAWSPGGVGYTF	TGTGCCTGGAGCCCCGGGGGAGTTGGCTACACCTTC
TRBV15	TRBD2	TRBJ2-3	NA	CATSSYHLAVSTDTQYF	TGTGCCACCAGCAGTTATCATCTAGCGGTTAGCACAGATACGCAGTATTTT
TRBV7-2	TRBD1	TRBJ1-4	NA	CASSLGQGVLGKLFF	TGTGCCAGCAGCTTGGGACAGGGCGTATTAGGAAAACTGTTTTTT
TRBV2	NA	TRBJ2-3	NA	CATPDKLGSDTQYF	TGTGCCACTCCGGACAAGCTCGGGTCAGATACGCAGTATTTT
TRBV6-5	NA	TRBJ2-5	NA	CASNQGTQETQYF	TGTGCCAGCAATCAGGGGACCCAAGAGACCCAGTACTTC
TRBV5-1	NA	TRBJ1-3	NA	CASSLGQPRSGNTIYF	TGCGCCAGCAGCTTGGGACAGCCAAGGTCTGGAAACACCATATATTTT
TRBV5-1	NA	TRBJ2-2	NA	CASSSGQGGPGELFF	TGCGCCAGCAGCTCCGGACAGGGAGGGCCCGGGGAGCTGTTTTTT
TRBV30	TRBD1	TRBJ1-2	NA	CAWTVYGTVNYGYTF	TGTGCCTGGACTGTCTACGGGACAGTCAACTATGGCTACACCTTC
TRBV7-8	NA	TRBJ1-5	NA	CASSPRDQPQHF	TGTGCCAGCAGCCCACGGGATCAGCCCCAGCATTTT
TRBV2	TRBD1	TRBJ1-1	NA	CASIQDRGNTEAFF	TGTGCCAGCATTCAGGACAGGGGGAACACTGAAGCTTTCTTT
TRBV7-7	TRBD1	TRBJ2-3	NA	CASSLTGASTDTQYF	TGTGCCAGCAGCTTAACAGGGGCGAGCACAGATACGCAGTATTTT
TRBV11-3	TRBD2	TRBJ2-1	NA	CASSSQAGGTEQFF	TGTGCCAGCAGCTCCCAAGCGGGGGGGACTGAGCAGTTCTTC
TRBV19	NA	TRBJ2-3	NA	CASSILGVDTQYF	TGTGCCAGTAGTATCTTAGGGGTGGATACGCAGTATTTT
TRBV5-4	NA	TRBJ2-1	NA	CASTDSGSASSYNEQFF	TGTGCCAGCACCGACTCGGGGTCTGCAAGCTCCTACAATGAGCAGTTCTTC
TRBV7-9	TRBD1	TRBJ1-1	NA	CASLRQGAGTEAFF	TGTGCCAGCCTTAGACAGGGGGCGGGGACTGAAGCTTTCTTT
TRBV7-2	NA	TRBJ2-5	NA	CASSLAEWLPTQYF	TGTGCCAGCAGCTTAGCGGAGTGGCTTCCCACCCAGTACTTC
TRBV18	TRBD2	TRBJ2-7	NA	CASSPTSGHAYEQYF	TGTGCCAGCTCACCAACTAGCGGCCATGCCTACGAGCAGTACTTC
TRBV28	TRBD2	TRBJ2-3	NA	CASSTRTSYTSTDTQYF	TGTGCCAGCAGTACCAGGACTAGCTATACTAGCACAGATACGCAGTATTTT
TRBV28	TRBD1	TRBJ2-7	once	CASSQQGTLYEQYF	TGTGCCAGCAGTCAACAGGGGACGCTCTACGAGCAGTACTTC
TRBV5-5	NA	TRBJ2-1	NA	CASSAVGGLSGRLYNEQFF	TGTGCCAGCAGTGCCGTCGGGGGTTTGTCTGGGCGGCTTTACAATGAGCAGTTCTTC
TRBV5-4	NA	TRBJ1-1	NA	CASSGGWQGVAEAFF	TGTGCCAGCAGCGGGGGGTGGCAGGGAGTCGCTGAAGCTTTCTTT
TRBV4-1	NA	TRBJ2-2	NA	CASSQEGRSTGELFF	TGCGCCAGCAGCCAAGAGGGCAGATCCACCGGGGAGCTGTTTTTT
TRBV5-5	TRBD1	TRBJ1-1	NA	CATRTGGMYTEAFF	TGTGCCACTAGGACAGGGGGCATGTACACTGAAGCTTTCTTT
TRBV30	NA	TRBJ2-7	once	CAWSGAGRKQYF	TGTGCCTGGAGTGGGGCAGGGAGGAAGCAGTACTTC
TRBV7-9	NA	TRBJ2-3	NA	CASSLEWASTDTQYF	TGTGCCAGCAGCTTAGAGTGGGCGAGCACAGATACGCAGTATTTT
TRBV18	NA	TRBJ1-4	few	CASSPSEGGREKLFF	TGTGCCAGCTCACCATCTGAGGGAGGCCGTGAAAAACTGTTTTTT
TRBV19	TRBD1	TRBJ2-5	NA	CASSIAGTGEETQYF	TGTGCCAGTAGTATAGCCGGGACAGGGGAAGAGACCCAGTACTTC
TRBV5-5	TRBD1	TRBJ2-1	NA	CASSSRGTGGNEQFF	TGTGCCAGCAGCTCGAGGGGGACAGGGGGCAATGAGCAGTTCTTC
TRBV6-5	TRBD1	TRBJ1-2	NA	CASRLTGYGYTF	TGTGCCAGCAGATTGACAGGGTATGGCTACACCTTC
TRBV18	NA	TRBJ2-1	NA	CASSPPGVVEQFF	TGTGCCAGCTCACCGCCGGGGGTTGTTGAGCAGTTCTTC
TRBV7-8	TRBD2	TRBJ2-7	NA	CASSSLAGFHEQYF	TGTGCCAGCAGCTCACTAGCGGGCTTCCACGAGCAGTACTTC
TRBV7-3	NA	TRBJ2-2	NA	CASSKHPRGSTGELFF	TGTGCCAGCAGCAAACATCCTCGGGGTAGCACCGGGGAGCTGTTTTTT
TRBV3-1/TRBV3-2	NA	TRBJ2-7	NA	CASSQELVPTYEQYF	TGTGCCAGCAGCCAAGAACTGGTCCCCACCTACGAGCAGTACTTC
TRBV30	TRBD1	TRBJ1-3	NA	CAWSTGSDTIYF	TGTGCCTGGTCGACAGGGTCGGACACCATATATTTT
TRBV19	TRBD1	TRBJ1-3	NA	CASSRDRSPEGNTIYF	TGTGCCAGTAGCCGGGACAGGAGCCCTGAGGGAAACACCATATATTTT
TRBV7-2	TRBD1	TRBJ1-2	NA	CASSPGQGALGYGYTF	TGTGCCAGCAGCCCCGGACAGGGGGCACTCGGCTATGGCTACACCTTC
TRBV7-9	NA	TRBJ2-5	NA	CASSFPRASAIETQYF	TGTGCCAGCAGCTTCCCCCGAGCCTCTGCCATAGAGACCCAGTACTTC
TRBV3-1/TRBV3-2	TRBD2	TRBJ2-2	NA	CASSLSGGAIGELFF	TGTGCCAGCAGCCTTAGCGGGGGGGCCATCGGGGAGCTGTTTTTT
TRBV23-1	NA	TRBJ2-1	NA	CASSQTAVSYNEQFF	TGCGCCAGCAGTCAAACCGCAGTCTCCTACAATGAGCAGTTCTTC
TRBV5-4	NA	TRBJ1-6	NA	CASSLEHHNSPLHF	TGTGCCAGCAGCTTGGAGCACCATAATTCACCCCTCCACTTT
TRBV12-3/TRBV12-4	NA	TRBJ2-3	NA	CASSYRGGTQYF	TGTGCCAGCAGTTACAGGGGGGGTACGCAGTATTTT
TRBV15	NA	TRBJ1-1	NA	CATSRDLRTEAFF	TGTGCCACCAGCAGAGATTTGCGTACTGAAGCTTTCTTT
TRBV4-2	NA	TRBJ2-3	NA	CASSLMGRMVNTDTQYF	TGTGCCAGCAGCCTAATGGGGCGGATGGTTAACACAGATACGCAGTATTTT
TRBV2	NA	TRBJ2-3	NA	CASSPGTVRMQYF	TGTGCCAGCAGTCCAGGGACTGTGCGAATGCAGTATTTT
TRBV9	NA	TRBJ2-1	NA	CASSEFAGTYYNEQFF	TGTGCCAGCAGCGAGTTCGCCGGGACTTACTACAATGAGCAGTTCTTC
TRBV7-9	NA	TRBJ2-5	many	CASSGGGVETQYF	TGTGCCAGCAGTGGTGGCGGGGTAGAGACCCAGTACTTC
TRBV5-1	TRBD1	TRBJ2-2	NA	CASSLVGQGSAGELFF	TGCGCCAGCAGCTTGGTGGGACAGGGTTCGGCCGGGGAGCTGTTTTTT